The source of this T cell receptor beta chain is a study of neoadjuvant anti-PD-1 for oral cavity cancer. Study background: Patients mostly received three to four biweekly nivolumab doses at 3 mg/kg before surgery. Around day 43, patients without progression received a fourth nivolumab dose before surgery. Overall study results and limits: Greater tumor shrinkage accompanied bigger post-treatment sizes of preexisting clones.

Two replicates per tumor sample, mostly from about 4.6 ug of genomic DNA. Assay used: immunoSEQ multiplex PCR; TCRdb lists only in-frame clones, some missing. Among 37,000 or so clones listed, 38% were seen once. Germline V lookup: CDR1 SGHRS, CDR2 YFSETQ. V gave up 1 base and J gave up 6 bases, with 17 bases separating them. The CDR3 contains 15 residues. The sample's time point: after neoadjuvant nivolumab, at surgical resection. In its sample, this clone was seen a few times. Its antigen is still unknown. The chain combines TRBV5-1 with TRBJ2-7; D is perhaps TRBD1 (6 bases). The origin of this receptor is a person aged 40 to 85 with oral cavity squamous cell carcinoma. The specimen was tumor tissue, collected after nivolumab (anti-PD-1) treatment. The CDR3 sequence is CASSLLNRESGEQYF. CDR3 DNA sequence: TGCGCCAGCAGCTTGTTGAACAGGGAATCGGGCGAGCAGTACTTC.